A selection of T cell receptor beta chains follows, all from one sample in a study of identical twins. In TCRdb, the 5' RACE reads were re-called with MiXCR into one record per CDR3 protein. This repertoire shows 450,000 or so distinct CDR3 sequences, 20% to 25% found once; its top ten account for 2.9%. The data also belong to a second study, concerning T cells expressing NK-cell markers.

The sequenced sample was CD4+ T cells sorted from blood. These receptors all come from a woman between 18 and 30 years old in good health. The CDR3 runs from the conserved cysteine through the conserved F or W. A D gene is named only where the DNA matches it firmly. Rows give clone size only sometimes, using once, few, many, or a class for an expanded clone.

TRBV28,NA,TRBJ2-3,few,CASSTEPGDPADTQYF,TGTGCCAGCAGCACGGAACCAGGGGATCCCGCAGATACGCAGTATTTT
TRBV5-5,NA,TRBJ2-3,NA,CASSSGRGGSDTQYF,TGTGCCAGCAGCTCCGGTCGGGGAGGCTCCGATACGCAGTATTTT
TRBV7-3,TRBD1,TRBJ1-6,NA,CASRTGQVYNSPLHF,TGTGCCAGCAGGACCGGACAGGTGTATAATTCACCCCTCCACTTT
TRBV3-1,NA,TRBJ2-5,few,CASSHSQETQYF,TGTGCCAGCAGCCACAGCCAAGAGACCCAGTACTTC
TRBV10-3,TRBD1,TRBJ2-7,NA,CAISAGGTGGPYEQYF,TGTGCCATCAGTGCTGGAGGTACAGGGGGCCCCTACGAGCAGTACTTC
TRBV5-1,NA,TRBJ2-5,NA,CASSLEDVGTQYF,TGCGCCAGCAGCTTGGAGGATGTTGGGACCCAGTACTTC
TRBV7-3,NA,TRBJ2-3,few,CASSSPNLDTQYF,TGTGCCAGCAGCTCGCCCAACCTAGATACGCAGTATTTT
TRBV6-1,NA,TRBJ2-6,NA,CASSPGSAGANVLTF,TGTGCCAGCAGCCCAGGGAGCGCTGGGGCCAACGTCCTGACTTTC
TRBV10-3,TRBD2,TRBJ2-3,NA,CAISDGSGRGKIDTQYF,TGTGCCATCAGTGATGGTAGCGGGAGGGGTAAGATAGATACGCAGTATTTT
TRBV12-3/TRBV12-4,TRBD2,TRBJ2-1,NA,CASSSVSGRHNEQFF,TGTGCCAGCAGCTCTGTAAGCGGGAGGCACAATGAGCAGTTCTTC
TRBV19,TRBD1,TRBJ2-7,NA,CASTLDRGSYEQYF,TGTGCCAGTACCCTTGACAGGGGATCCTACGAGCAGTACTTC
TRBV10-3,TRBD1,TRBJ2-3,NA,CAIIPTGRQGMWKDTQYF,TGTGCCATCATCCCAACCGGGAGACAGGGGATGTGGAAAGATACGCAGTATTTT
TRBV29-1,NA,TRBJ2-1,few,CSVGNNEQFF,TGCAGCGTTGGAAACAATGAGCAGTTCTTC
TRBV21-1,NA,TRBJ2-5,few,CASSTRLAGAQETQYF,TGTGCCAGCAGCACTCGACTAGCGGGAGCCCAAGAGACCCAGTACTTC
TRBV18,NA,TRBJ2-2,few,CASSPPSGHRDITGELFF,TGTGCCAGCTCACCACCGTCGGGACACCGAGACATCACCGGGGAGCTGTTTTTT